This TCR beta chain comes out of a study of blood T cell repertoires in COVID-19. The trim removed 1 base at V and 7 bases at J, leaving 9 bases unmatched. CDR1 is LGHDT, CDR2 YNNKEL, per germline (reference sequence). The CDR3 is made up of 16 amino acids. Profiling relied on immunoSEQ multiplex PCR, and the TCRdb table lists in-frame clones only, not all of them. Of just under 60,000 clones listed, under 80% are singletons. The sample taken for sequencing was peripheral blood. The source is a human donor in a cohort sampled during active COVID-19. V and J are TRBV3-1 (or the pseudogene TRBV3-2) and TRBJ2-3, with 9 bases matching TRBD2. The DNA of the CDR3 is TGTGCCAGCAGCCAAGGTTTCGCGGGAGGGCCAAATACGCAGTATTTT. Its protein product is CASSQGFAGGPNTQYF.